This TCR beta chain was documented in a study of T cell repertoires in ileal Crohn's disease (dated by TCRdb to the late 2010s). Regarding the research as a whole: At the time of surgery, approximately 35% of patients were active smokers, and the median duration of disease was 7.9 years. A Rutgeerts score higher than i0 was the definition used for endoscopic postoperative recurrence. A prospective multicentre cohort supplied the roughly 57 Crohn's disease patients whose TCR repertoires were analysed. Every patient underwent surgery because of a complication, which was stricturing disease in around 60% of cases and penetrating disease in roughly 39%. A total of about 170 mucosal samples from 57 patients were sequenced, with samples obtained at several locations on the surgical specimen and at postoperative endoscopy. The study was conducted in parallel with a multicentre cohort built to find predictors of early endoscopic recurrence after ileocolonic resection. Roughly half of the patients were given postoperative therapy, with about a dozen receiving thiopurines and 15 to 20 receiving anti-TNF agents. The M6 samples were biopsies of the neoterminal ileum collected during postoperative colonoscopy. Points the paper makes about the study in general: Higher high-frequency clone percentages at surgery were associated with endoscopic recurrence; all patients with clonality above 26.8% (18/57) had recurrence. Only a subgroup of patients, of unstated size, had their mucosal CD4 and CD8 T cells sorted and sequenced. A significantly higher proportion of clonal expansions was observed in active smokers at surgery than in non-smokers (about 25% vs 20%, p=0.02). Sorted CD8 T cells carried more high-frequency clones than CD4 T cells, suggesting mucosal expansions were mainly CD8. Postoperative endoscopy was performed at varying times within the first year after surgery, with a median delay of roughly seven months.

From the cysteine up to the phenylalanine, the CDR3 has a length of 11 residues. Just the 33-base CDR3 DNA is kept, in frame starting at base 1. CDR1 SNHLY and CDR2 FYNNEI were looked up in the germline V gene. According to the study, the label for this sample's time point signals: neoterminal ileum biopsy at postoperative endoscopy, about 6 months after surgery. To be eligible, patients had to be adults with ileal or ileocolonic Crohn's disease and an indication for ileocolonic resection. Before DNA extraction, whole ileal mucosal biopsies were kept frozen at -80 degrees C. Genomic DNA was extracted from frozen whole biopsies with a TRizol-based method and quantified on a NanoDrop 2000 spectrophotometer. In the case of this clone: There is no known antigen for this receptor. The junction shows a germline mismatch at one end, possibly a read error.

For commercial TCRB immunosequencing, about 500 nanograms of biopsy DNA were submitted for each sample. CDR3 regions were amplified from genomic DNA by Adaptive Biotechnology using a two-step, amplification bias-controlled multiplex PCR. The first PCR used primers for every V and J gene segment; the second PCR added barcodes and Illumina adapters. CDR3 libraries were sequenced using an Illumina instrument. The study's processing was this. The analysis drew on both the pipelines supplied by the vendor and custom analysis of the raw data in R/Bioconductor running R version 3.3.0. Clonality, which ranges from 0 to 1, was calculated as the inverse of the normalised Shannon entropy across all productive clones. High-frequency clones were defined as the share of the repertoire occupied by the top 100 clones, with only clones passing a 95% confidence test being retained. The Simpson index measured repertoire diversity, and the Morisita-Horn index measured overlap between samples. TCRdb carries this immuneACCESS record with in-frame sequences only. Its versions omit some clonotypes, under half of them owing to an unresolved V gene in the studies checked, with the rest unexplained. That table furnishes V, J and clone size, whereas the DNA furnished D and trimming. The sample table contains some 11,000 clones; only one count was recorded for 70% to 80% of them. The ten largest account for approximately 7% of the sample.

This receptor was identified in an adult with Crohn's disease. The sequence joins TRBV2 to TRBJ1-2, with 8 middle bases fitting TRBD1. The specimen was ileal tissue. The CDR3: CASSRGQALSF. The DNA sequence follows: TGTGCCAGCAGTAGGGGACAGGCCTTATCCTTC.